Presented here are 10 T cell receptor beta chains from one specimen sequenced in a study of blood T cell repertoires in COVID-19. Sequenced by immunoSEQ multiplex PCR; TCRdb stores in-frame clones only, minus some. The sample contains about 160,000 clones, 70% to 90% of which appear only once. The sequenced sample was peripheral blood. These receptors originate from a human donor in a cohort sampled during active COVID-19.

This clone was seen many times. This chain joins TRBV6-5 and TRBJ2-5; D unresolved. CDR1 is MNHEY, CDR2 SVGAGI, per germline. Trimming stripped 2 bases from V and 3 bases from J, with 7 bases between. The CDR3 contains 13 residues. The CDR3 sequence: CASSYGGEETQYF. DNA for the CDR3: TGTGCCAGCAGTTACGGCGGTGAAGAGACCCAGTACTTC.

The V and J genes are TRBV28 and TRBJ1-6; the match to TRBD1 covers 11 bases. The CDR3 has 15 amino acids. Trimming took 7 bases from V and 9 from J; bases not matched to a gene: 8. Germline CDR1 reads MDHEN; CDR2 reads SYDVKM. CDR3 sequence reads: CASNPRTGGFSPLHF. The CDR3 DNA is TGTGCCAGCAACCCTAGGACAGGGGGCTTTTCACCCCTCCACTTT.

V is TRBV7-9 and J is TRBJ1-1; unclear D gene. CDR1 is SEHNR, CDR2 FQNEAQ, per germline (reference sequence). V dropped 1 base and J dropped 11 bases, with 11 bases sitting between them. This CDR3 comprises 12 residues. Written as DNA, the CDR3 is TGTGCCAGCAGCTTAGGCCAACTAAGGGCTTTCTTT. Encoded protein: CASSLGQLRAFF. The entire variable domain, with the rest obtained from reference TRBV7-9 and TRBJ1-1, is as follows: DTGVSQNPRHKITKRGQNVTFRCDPISEHNRLYWYRQTLGQGPEFLTYFQNEAQLEKSRLLSDRFSAERPKGSFSTLEIQRTEQGDSAMYLCASSLGQLRAFFGQGTRLTVV.

The chain has TRBV27 and TRBJ1-1; possibly TRBD1 for D (5 bases). Trimming removed 7 bases at V and 0 bases at J, with 15 bases between. The CDR3 length is 15 residues. CDR1 and CDR2 (germline): MNHEY, SMNVEV (reference sequence). CDR3: CASTPWAGVNTEAFF. In nucleotides, the CDR3 is TGTGCCAGCACCCCATGGGCGGGGGTGAACACTGAAGCTTTCTTT.

The chain recombines TRBV5-6 with TRBJ1-6; D not certain. The CDR3 consists of 15 residues. Germline CDR1 and CDR2: SGHDT and YYEEEE. Trimming took 0 bases from V and 9 from J, leaving 13 bases between them. The CDR3 DNA follows: TGTGCCAGCAGCTTGGGGGTAGCCGTTTCTTCACCCCTCCACTTT. Its translation is CASSLGVAVSSPLHF.

The chain joins TRBV7-2 to TRBJ2-5; D might be TRBD1 (5 bases). V lost 5 bases, J lost 4 bases, and 23 bases lay in between. The germline V gene has CDR1 SGHTA and CDR2 FQGNSA. The CDR3 contains 17 residues. CDR3 protein: CASSPAVVGAGGETQYF. The CDR3 DNA reads as TGTGCCAGCAGCCCCGCGGTGGTAGGGGCCGGCGGAGAGACCCAGTACTTC.

This chain links TRBV18 with TRBJ2-2; weak D call: TRBD1 (5 bases). Germline CDR1 KGHSH, CDR2 LQKENI. Trimming stripped 3 bases from V and 3 bases from J, with 8 bases between. This CDR3 comprises 14 residues. The CDR3 DNA follows: TGTGCCAGCTCACCTCGCAGGGACACCGGGGAGCTGTTTTTT. Translating it yields CASSPRRDTGELFF.

This chain uses TRBV29-1 with TRBJ2-7; D not resolved. The V and J ends lost 6 bases and 2 bases respectively, with 14 bases between them. CDR3 length: 13 amino acids. Germline CDR1 and CDR2: SQVTM and ANQGSEA. CDR3 sequence: CSVVFPQAYEQYF. CDR3 in DNA: TGCAGCGTGGTTTTCCCTCAGGCCTACGAGCAGTACTTC.

CDR3 residues: CASSLAGGRGDTQYF. DNA of the CDR3: TGTGCCAGCAGCTTAGCGGGAGGTAGGGGAGATACGCAGTATTTT. The V gene is TRBV7-3, the J gene TRBJ2-3; 8 bases are shared with TRBD2. Germline V gene data show CDR1 as SGHTA and CDR2 as FQGTGA. V was clipped by 2 bases and J by 5 bases; unmatched bases: 6. The CDR3 is 15 amino acids.

The genes are TRBV6-5 and TRBJ1-4; possible D gene TRBD1, 5 bases. Trimming shortened V by 4 bases and J by 8 bases, and 8 bases separated the two germline ends. The CDR3 has 12 residues. The germline V gene has CDR1 MNHEY and CDR2 SVGAGI. The CDR3: CASSWGVEKLFF. In DNA form, the CDR3 reads TGTGCCAGCAGTTGGGGGGTGGAAAAACTGTTTTTT.